This T cell receptor beta chain came from a study of T cells in Graves' hyperthyroidism and ophthalmopathy. Findings and limits, study-wide: Ophthalmopathy cases were set apart from stable hyperthyroidism by a 13 V-J model.

RNA transcripts provided the source from which TCR beta CDR3 regions were amplified. The HTBI primer set drove a first-round RT-PCR of the TCR CDR3. MiXCR, run by TCRdb on the multiplex PCR reads, gives a single entry per CDR3 protein. The sample consists of 160,000 or so distinct CDR3 sequences, approximately 9% of them appearing once. Germline CDR1 SGHTA, CDR2 FQGTGA. V shed 5 bases, J shed 6 bases, and the junction held 7 bases outside the gene matches. The CDR3 covers 15 residues. Patients were aged 18 to 65, had disease duration under 2 months, and had newly diagnosed hyperthyroidism. The sample holds one count of this clonotype. Its antigen is unknown.

This receptor was identified in a woman aged 18-29 years with Graves' hyperthyroidism that later progressed to Graves' ophthalmopathy. The chain recombines TRBV7-3 with TRBJ2-3; 11 bases fit TRBD2. Sequencing used blood. In DNA form, the CDR3 reads TGTGCCAGCAGCCCGAGACTAGCGGGAATGGATACGCAGTATTTT. It encodes CASSPRLAGMDTQYF. The full variable domain, in which reference TRBV7-3 and TRBJ2-3 provide the parts outside the CDR3, is GAGVSQTPSNKVTEKGKYVELRCDPISGHTALYWYRQSLGQGPEFLIYFQGTGAADDSGLPNDRFFAVRPEGSVSTLKIQRTERGDSAVYLCASSPRLAGMDTQYFGPGTRLTVL.